Shown below are 22 T cell receptor beta chains from a single sample sequenced in a study of CXCR3-negative and CXCR3-positive naive CD8 T cells. It was by 5' RACE with UMI labels that the TRB cDNA libraries were prepared. With the 5' RACE reads reprocessed, TCRdb shows one record per CDR3 protein and no DNA. The sample totals 100,000 to 150,000 distinct CDR3 sequences. Sequencing used naive CXCR3- CD8+ T cells from blood. Subset meaning: CD45RO-CCR7+CD27+CD95- naive CD8+ T cells lacking CXCR3 (TNR3-). The receptors originated from a human donor in good health. Some clones in this sample may be carry-over from other donors' samples.

The chain recombines TRBV28 with TRBJ2-1; with no DNA, the TCRdb D assignment of TRBD1 cannot be verified. CDR3 length: 12 residues. Germline lookup yields CDR1 MDHEN and CDR2 SYDVKM. CDR3 protein: CASLDRYNEQFF.

The chain is built from TRBV7-9 and TRBJ2-7; TCRdb's D call, TRBD1, is unchecked because there is no DNA. CDR3 length: 15 residues. Germline CDR1 reads SEHNR; CDR2 reads FQNEAQ (reference sequence). CDR3 sequence: CASSLAPTGTHEQYF.

The gene calls are TRBV12-3 or TRBV12-4 and TRBJ2-3. This CDR3 is 13 amino acids long. The CDR3 protein is CASSLVYTDTQYF.

The chain uses TRBV3-1 and TRBJ2-5; the TRBD2 assignment by TCRdb is unverifiable without DNA. This CDR3 has 15 residues. From germline, CDR1 is LGHDT and CDR2 YNNKEL (reference sequence). The CDR3 here is CASSPKSRAEETQYF.

The chain employs TRBV13 and TRBJ2-7; the TCRdb D gene call, TRBD1, has no DNA to confirm it. The length of the CDR3 is 14 residues. CDR1 PRHDT and CDR2 FYEKMQ come from the germline V gene (reference sequence). CDR3 protein: CASSLGTGSVEQYF.

This rearrangement joins TRBV20-1 to TRBJ2-7; lacking DNA, the TRBD2 call made by TCRdb goes unchecked. Per the germline V gene, CDR1 is DFQATT and CDR2 is SNEGSKA (reference sequence). This CDR3 is built from 16 residues. CDR3 amino acids: CSARTRGTSGAREQYF.

The genes are TRBV7-8 and TRBJ2-7; TCRdb's assignment of TRBD2 cannot be checked, as there is no DNA. The CDR3 runs to 16 residues. CDR1 is SGHVS and CDR2 is FQNEAQ in the germline V gene. The CDR3 sequence: CASSYLAGGSSYEQYF.

V and J are TRBV25-1 and TRBJ2-7; TCRdb names TRBD2, which stays unverified in the absence of DNA. The germline gives CDR1 MGHDK, CDR2 SYGVNS. This CDR3 region has 18 residues. The CDR3 loop is CASSQPGFNGLAGVEQYF.

The chain combines TRBV29-1 with TRBJ1-1. Germline assignment: CDR1 SQVTM and CDR2 ANQGSEA. The CDR3 consists of 11 residues. Here the CDR3 reads CSVGRNTEAFF.

The V call is TRBV7-8, the J call TRBJ2-1; TCRdb calls TRBD1, which cannot be checked without DNA. Germline CDR1 and CDR2: SGHVS and FQNEAQ. The CDR3 runs 14 residues. CDR3 protein: CASSGQGAYNEQFF.

The chain is built from TRBV7-9 and TRBJ1-1; TCRdb names TRBD1, which stays unverified in the absence of DNA. This CDR3 region has 12 residues. Germline V gives CDR1 SEHNR, CDR2 FQNEAQ (reference sequence). CDR3 region: CASSYTGTEAFF.

The genes are TRBV6-1 and TRBJ2-7. Germline assignment: CDR1 MNHNS and CDR2 SASEGT. The CDR3 spans 14 residues. The CDR3 sequence is CASSEGGLSYEQYF.

The gene calls are TRBV9 and TRBJ1-1; TCRdb's assignment of TRBD1 cannot be checked, as there is no DNA. The CDR3 consists of 11 residues. The V gene's germline CDR1 is SGDLS and CDR2 YYNGEE. CDR3 protein: CASGGWTEAFF.

This chain connects TRBV12-3 or TRBV12-4 to TRBJ2-7. This CDR3 comprises 15 residues. Here the CDR3 reads CASSPQKGPSYEQYF.

This chain connects TRBV29-1 to TRBJ2-3; with no DNA, the TCRdb D assignment of TRBD1 cannot be verified. Germline lookup yields CDR1 SQVTM and CDR2 ANQGSEA. This CDR3 comprises 13 residues. The CDR3 loop is CSVRTGITDTQYF.

This CDR3 is CASSPGLAGVLEQFF. This sequence joins TRBV7-9 and TRBJ2-1; the TCRdb call, TRBD2, lacks DNA for checking. The CDR3 spans 15 residues. Germline CDR1 SEHNR, CDR2 FQNEAQ (reference sequence).

The chain recombines TRBV11-3 with TRBJ2-7; TCRdb's assignment of TRBD1 cannot be checked, as there is no DNA. The V gene's germline CDR1 is SGHNT and CDR2 YENEEA. The CDR3 length is 14 residues. CDR3 in amino acids: CASSRRTGFYEQYF.

This chain links TRBV5-1 with TRBJ1-2; TCRdb's D call of TRBD1 is untestable without DNA. This CDR3 comprises 15 residues. Germline V lookup: CDR1 SGHRS, CDR2 YFSETQ. CDR3 in amino acids: CASSLDWGDRYGYTF.

This chain uses TRBV6-2 or TRBV6-3 with TRBJ2-2. The germline V gene encodes CDR1 MNHEY and CDR2 SVGEGT. The CDR3 consists of 12 residues. This CDR3 is CASSYIPGELFF.

The CDR3 loop reads CASSDGLAGPEETQYF. The chain uses TRBV10-2 and TRBJ2-5; TCRdb proposes TRBD2, but this gene call is untestable without DNA. The germline gives CDR1 WSHSY, CDR2 SAAADI. CDR3 length: 16 residues.

The chain has TRBV10-2 and TRBJ1-4. Germline lookup yields CDR1 WSHSY and CDR2 SAAADI. The CDR3 sequence is 13 residues long. This CDR3 is CASSPDYNEKLFF.

The chain links TRBV27 to TRBJ2-7. Germline V gene lookup returns CDR1 MNHEY and CDR2 SMNVEV (reference sequence). CDR3 size: 13 residues. CDR3 sequence: CASSLSFLYEQYF.